This TCR beta chain was sequenced during a study of regulatory T cells in long-lasting Graves disease. For TCR beta, libraries came from iRepertoire HTBI primers and Arm-PCR of CDR3 regions. From the multiplex PCR reads, TCRdb called clonotypes with MiXCR, one entry per CDR3 protein. The sample comprises approximately 540,000 distinct CDR3 sequences, about 12% of which are singletons, and roughly 9.3% rests with the top ten. As to time point: newly diagnosed GD, antithyroid drugs for less than 3 months. With RNA extracted from PBMCs as input, the TCR library was made. Graves' disease diagnoses followed American Thyroid Association guidelines. This clonotype was seen many times. Germline V gene data show CDR1 as MDHEN and CDR2 as SYDVKM. V was trimmed by 6 bases and J by 1 base, leaving 2 bases between them. There are 11 residues in the CDR3. The data also belong to a second study, concerning T cells in Graves' hyperthyroidism and ophthalmopathy.

Material: peripheral blood mononuclear cells (PBMCs), obtained at new diagnosis, from a patient treated with antithyroid drugs. The chain links TRBV28 to TRBJ2-3, with unresolved D. The receptor comes from a woman aged 25-40 years with Graves disease. The CDR3 DNA reads TGTGCCAGCAGAGGCACAGATACGCAGTATTTT. Translated, it gives CASRGTDTQYF.